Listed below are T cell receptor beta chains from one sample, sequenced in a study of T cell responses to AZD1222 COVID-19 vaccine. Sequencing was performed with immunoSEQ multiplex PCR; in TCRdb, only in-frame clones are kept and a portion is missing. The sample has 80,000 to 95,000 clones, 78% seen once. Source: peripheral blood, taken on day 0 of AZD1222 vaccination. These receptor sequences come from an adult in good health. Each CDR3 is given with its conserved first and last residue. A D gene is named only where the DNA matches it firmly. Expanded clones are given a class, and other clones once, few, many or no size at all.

TGTGCCAGCAGTTCGGTTAGGGGCAGGGGACGGAATGGCTACACCTTC	CASSSVRGRGRNGYTF	TRBJ1-2	-	TRBV28	few
TGCGCCAGCAGCTCCCAACAGGGGGCGATCAATGAGCAGTTCTTC	CASSSQQGAINEQFF	TRBJ2-1	TRBD1	TRBV5-1	-
TGTGCCAGTAGCCAAGGAGGTAGCGGGGCCTCCTACGAGCAGTACTTC	CASSQGGSGASYEQYF	TRBJ2-7	TRBD2	TRBV19	once
TGTGCCAGCACTTTTCCTCTGGGCGGGAGGAGCACAGATACGCAGTATTTT	CASTFPLGGRSTDTQYF	TRBJ2-3	TRBD2	TRBV28	few
TGTGCCAGCAGACCACTAGCGGGAGTTTCCGGGGAGCTGTTTTTT	CASRPLAGVSGELFF	TRBJ2-2	TRBD2	TRBV27	-
TGTGCCAGCAGCGCGGACAGCCGGCCATCCTACGAGCAGTACTTC	CASSADSRPSYEQYF	TRBJ2-7	-	TRBV9	-
TGTGCCAGCAGCCAAGATCCACCGACCAACAATCAGCCCCAGCATTTT	CASSQDPPTNNQPQHF	TRBJ1-5	-	TRBV3-1/TRBV3-2	-
TGTGCCAGCAGTTTCGGGACGGCGGCACTGTTTTTT	CASSFGTAALFF	TRBJ1-4	-	TRBV12-3/TRBV12-4	-
TGCGCCAGCAGCCAAACCGACAGGGCTGGTGGCTACACCTTC	CASSQTDRAGGYTF	TRBJ1-2	TRBD1	TRBV4-1	-
TGCGCCAGCAGTCCTACGGGGAACACTGAAGCTTTCTTT	CASSPTGNTEAFF	TRBJ1-1	-	TRBV5-1	-
TGTGCCAGCAGCTTCAGACTAGCGGGTGAGCAGTTCTTC	CASSFRLAGEQFF	TRBJ2-1	TRBD2	TRBV7-2	-
TGCGCCAGCAGCCGGACAGGGTGGGAAGAGACCCAGTACTTC	CASSRTGWEETQYF	TRBJ2-5	TRBD1	TRBV5-1	-
TGTGCCAGCAGCCAAGTCGCAGCCAGCTACACCTTC	CASSQVAASYTF	TRBJ1-2	-	TRBV14	many
TGTGCCAGCAGCTTGAGGGTCTATAGCAATCAGCCCCAGCATTTT	CASSLRVYSNQPQHF	TRBJ1-5	-	TRBV5-8	-
TGTGCCAGCAGTTTAGGGGCCGGCGCCGGTGGGGAGCAGTACTTC	CASSLGAGAGGEQYF	TRBJ2-7	-	TRBV27	once
TGTGCCAGCCTCCAGACGTATAATTCACCCCTCCACTTT	CASLQTYNSPLHF	TRBJ1-6	-	TRBV19	-
TGCAGTGCTAGTTCGGCACTCTACGAGCAGTACTTC	CSASSALYEQYF	TRBJ2-7	-	TRBV20-1	-
TGTGCCAGCAGCTTCGGACAGCTGAGCTCCTATAATTCACCCCTCCACTTT	CASSFGQLSSYNSPLHF	TRBJ1-6	-	TRBV5-4	-
TGTGCCAGCAGCTTTCCGGGGGCTAGCGGGAGAGGTGAGGGCTACCAGCAGTACTTC	CASSFPGASGRGEGYQQYF	TRBJ2-7	TRBD2	TRBV7-8	few
TGTGCCACCAGTGGTTTAGGCACAGATACGCAGTATTTT	CATSGLGTDTQYF	TRBJ2-3	-	TRBV24-1	-
TGTGCCAGTAGTATGGACAGTTCCGCTTTCTCTGGGGCCAACGTCCTGACTTTC	CASSMDSSAFSGANVLTF	TRBJ2-6	-	TRBV19	-
TGTGCCAGCAGCTTAAGACAGGGGGCTGGAGAGACCCAGTACTTC	CASSLRQGAGETQYF	TRBJ2-5	TRBD1	TRBV7-9	-
TGTGCCAGCAGCTTAGCGGGGGAGCGGAGCTACAATGAGCAGTTCTTC	CASSLAGERSYNEQFF	TRBJ2-1	-	TRBV7-9	-
TGTGCCAGTAGGGACAGGGGCCAGTTTCAGCCCCAGCATTTT	CASRDRGQFQPQHF	TRBJ1-5	TRBD1	TRBV19	-
TGTGCCAGCAGTGTCGGCAGGGGGCAGGAGGAGCTGTTTTTT	CASSVGRGQEELFF	TRBJ2-2	TRBD1	TRBV2	-
TGTGCCAGCAGCGTAACCCCGACTAGCGGCCTCTACGAGCAGTACTTC	CASSVTPTSGLYEQYF	TRBJ2-7	TRBD2	TRBV9	-
TGTGCCAGCAGTTCCGGGACAGGGGGCGGCAATGAGCAGTTCTTC	CASSSGTGGGNEQFF	TRBJ2-1	TRBD1	TRBV6-2/TRBV6-3	-
TGTGCCAGCAGCCCCAATGCCCCGGGACCAGATACGCAGTATTTT	CASSPNAPGPDTQYF	TRBJ2-3	-	TRBV7-2	-
TGTGCCAGCAGCTTAAGTCCAGGGCGCTATGGCTACACCTTC	CASSLSPGRYGYTF	TRBJ1-2	-	TRBV7-2	once
TGTGCCAGCAGCTTGGGCGGAGAAGCTTTCTTT	CASSLGGEAFF	TRBJ1-1	-	TRBV5-8	few
TGTGCCAGCAGCCCCTCTTTAATTCGCACTAGCACTAGCACAGATACGCAGTATTTT	CASSPSLIRTSTSTDTQYF	TRBJ2-3	-	TRBV3-1/TRBV3-2	few
TGTGCCAGCAGCCCCGGACCAGAGCAGTACTTC	CASSPGPEQYF	TRBJ2-7	-	TRBV7-8	-